These 19 T cell receptor beta chains were sequenced from one sample in a study of blood T cell repertoires in COVID-19. Profiling relied on immunoSEQ multiplex PCR, and the TCRdb table lists in-frame clones only, not all of them. The table records approximately 50,000 clones, about 92% of them present only once. The sequencing sample was made of peripheral blood. These receptors were taken from a man between 45 and 60 years old with active COVID-19.

The V call is TRBV4-3, the J call TRBJ1-3; D is undetermined. Germline V gene data show CDR1 as LGHNA and CDR2 as YSLEER. The V end was cut by 4 bases, the J end by 0 bases, with 7 bases between. There are 14 residues in the CDR3. CDR3 coding DNA: TGCGCCAGCAGCCGCGTATCCTCTGGAAACACCATATATTTT. As protein: CASSRVSSGNTIYF.

The CDR3: CASSERTGAGYTF. CDR3 nucleotides: TGTGCCAGCAGTGAACGGACAGGTGCCGGCTACACCTTC. The chain combines TRBV28 with TRBJ1-2, with 7 bases matching TRBD1. CDR3 size: 13 residues. Per the germline V gene, CDR1 is MDHEN and CDR2 is SYDVKM. V lost 5 bases, J lost 8 bases, and 8 bases stayed unmatched.

The chain is built from TRBV6-1 and TRBJ2-1; unclear D gene. This CDR3 spans 17 amino acids. Germline V gene data show CDR1 as MNHNS and CDR2 as SASEGT. Deletions cut 2 bases from V and 6 bases from J, with 20 bases between. The DNA of the CDR3 is TGTGCCAGCAGTGAATCACTAACCTCCCCAAGGCTCAATGAGCAGTTCTTC. It is translated as CASSESLTSPRLNEQFF.

The chain links TRBV7-9 to TRBJ2-1; TRBD2 aligns across 8 bases. CDR1 is SEHNR, CDR2 FQNEAQ, per germline (reference sequence). With 8 bases clipped from V and 8 bases from J, the junction kept 11 bases outside the gene matches. CDR3 length: 14 residues. This CDR3 is CASVTSGPGDEQFF. Here the CDR3 DNA reads TGTGCCAGCGTAACTAGCGGTCCTGGGGATGAGCAGTTCTTC.

J is TRBJ2-1 and V is TRBV7-9; the D gene is possibly TRBD2 (6 bases). Germline CDR1 and CDR2: SEHNR and FQNEAQ (reference sequence). Trimming removed 6 bases at V and 7 bases at J, with 22 bases between. The CDR3 extends over 16 amino acids. The CDR3 DNA sequence: TGTGCCAGCAGTTCCAAGGGAGTGGTGGGACTTAATGAGCAGTTCTTC. Its translation: CASSSKGVVGLNEQFF.

V gene TRBV5-1 combines with J gene TRBJ2-7; TRBD1 is a possible D gene (6 bases). CDR1 SGHRS and CDR2 YFSETQ come from the germline V gene. The V and J ends lost 0 bases and 1 base respectively, with 11 bases between them. The CDR3 is 15 residues long. The CDR3 region has the DNA TGCGCCAGCAGCTTGGAGCCAGGGGCTTCCTACGAGCAGTACTTC. Translation: CASSLEPGASYEQYF.

The rearrangement uses TRBV15 and TRBJ2-5; the D gene is possibly TRBD2 (5 bases). V was pared by 1 base and J by 2 bases, with 14 bases between. Germline-derived CDR1 and CDR2 are LNHNV and YYDKDF (reference sequence). The CDR3 sequence is 16 residues long. The CDR3 DNA follows: TGTGCCACCAGCAGAGGGAACGTTCCGGGGCAAGAGACCCAGTACTTC. As protein: CATSRGNVPGQETQYF.

J is TRBJ2-7 and V is TRBV5-1; 9 bases are shared with TRBD2. V trimming: 3 bases; J trimming: 6 bases; junction bases outside the gene matches: 7. The CDR3 totals 14 residues. In germline, CDR1 is SGHRS, CDR2 YFSETQ. In nucleotides, the CDR3 is TGCGCCAGCAGCTGGGTAGCGGGAGCGGGCGAGCAGTACTTC. Translating gives CASSWVAGAGEQYF.

V gene TRBV3-1 (or the pseudogene TRBV3-2) combines with J gene TRBJ2-7; perhaps TRBD2 as D (5 bases). V lost 1 base to trimming and J lost 4 bases, with 11 bases between them. The CDR3 spans 14 residues. The germline gives CDR1 LGHDT, CDR2 YNNKEL (reference sequence). CDR3 DNA: TGTGCCAGCAGCCAAGCAGGCGTAGCGTACGAGCAGTACTTC. It translates to CASSQAGVAYEQYF.

The V and J genes are TRBV3-1 (or the pseudogene TRBV3-2) and TRBJ1-4, with no clear D. In germline, CDR1 is LGHDT, CDR2 YNNKEL (reference sequence). V was pared by 0 bases and J by 3 bases, with 8 bases between. The CDR3 covers 15 residues. The CDR3 nucleotides read TGTGCCAGCAGCCAAGACAGGTTGTCTAATGAAAAACTGTTTTTT. Its translation is CASSQDRLSNEKLFF.

The chain uses TRBV18 and TRBJ2-7; 13 bases are shared with TRBD2. Trimming cost V 3 bases and J 5 bases; bases outside gene matches: 4. Germline values: CDR1 KGHSH, CDR2 LQKENI. The CDR3 loop spans 15 amino acids. CDR3 in amino acids: CASSPGTSGINEQYF. The CDR3, as DNA: TGTGCCAGCTCACCGGGGACTAGCGGGATCAACGAGCAGTACTTC.

The chain uses TRBV7-2 and TRBJ1-2, with a weak D call TRBD1 (6 bases). Trimming removed 4 bases from V and 4 bases from J, with 13 bases in between. Looked up from germline, CDR1 is SGHTA and CDR2 is FQGNSA. CDR3 length: 14 amino acids. In nucleotides, the CDR3 is TGTGCCAGCAGCTCCGGACAGACAATCTATGGCTACACCTTC. Protein product: CASSSGQTIYGYTF.

J is TRBJ2-5 and V is TRBV6-5; possible D gene TRBD2, 5 bases. Germline V gene lookup returns CDR1 MNHEY and CDR2 SVGAGI. Trimming removed 6 bases from V and 4 bases from J, with 12 bases in between. This CDR3 has 13 residues. CDR3 in amino acids: CASRSVAGETQYF. Written as DNA, the CDR3 is TGTGCCAGCAGATCGGTGGCGGGAGAGACCCAGTACTTC.

The chain recombines TRBV10-3 with TRBJ2-7; 13 nucleotides align to TRBD2. From germline, CDR1 is ENHRY and CDR2 SYGVKD. V lost 3 bases to trimming and J lost 3 bases; unmatched junction nucleotides: 8. The CDR3 totals 17 residues. In nucleotides, the CDR3 is TGTGCCATCAGTGACCCTGGACTAGCGGGAGTAAGCTACGAGCAGTACTTC. Its translation: CAISDPGLAGVSYEQYF.

The V gene is TRBV5-1, the J gene TRBJ1-5, with a tentative D call TRBD1 (6 bases). Germline CDR1 is SGHRS and CDR2 is YFSETQ. The V end was cut by 0 bases, the J end by 4 bases, with 8 bases between. The CDR3 covers 14 residues. The CDR3, as DNA: TGCGCCAGCAGCTTGGATGGACAGAATCAGCCCCAGCATTTT. Protein sequence: CASSLDGQNQPQHF.

The rearrangement uses TRBV7-9 and TRBJ2-3, with 10 bases matching TRBD2. Per the germline V gene, CDR1 is SEHNR and CDR2 is FQNEAQ (reference sequence). V was clipped by 4 bases and J by 4 bases; unmatched bases: 5. CDR3 length: 15 residues. The CDR3 sequence is CASSSLAGVADTQYF. The CDR3 bases are TGTGCCAGCAGCTCCCTAGCGGGAGTAGCAGATACGCAGTATTTT.

The chain combines TRBV19 with TRBJ1-1; 9 bases match TRBD1. V was clipped by 4 bases and J by 3 bases; unmatched bases: 6. The CDR3 contains 15 residues. CDR1 is LNHDA and CDR2 is SQIVND in the germline V gene (reference sequence). The CDR3 spells CASSRTGVVDTEAFF. As DNA, the CDR3 is TGTGCCAGTAGTAGGACAGGGGTAGTCGACACTGAAGCTTTCTTT.

V gene TRBV7-9 combines with J gene TRBJ2-1, with D maybe TRBD2 (6 bases). Germline values: CDR1 SEHNR, CDR2 FQNEAQ (reference sequence). The germline V and J ends were trimmed by 4 bases and 3 bases, with 10 bases remaining between them. CDR3 size: 14 residues. CDR3 sequence reads: CASSSGAVYNEQFF. The CDR3 DNA follows: TGTGCCAGCAGCTCGGGAGCTGTCTACAATGAGCAGTTCTTC.

The rearrangement joins TRBV27 to TRBJ1-2, with TRBD1 as a possible D gene (5 bases). This CDR3 region has 12 residues. Germline lookup yields CDR1 MNHEY and CDR2 SMNVEV (reference sequence). The V end lost 5 bases, the J end lost 2 bases, and 6 bases lay between the germline ends. The CDR3 sequence is CASSAGNYGYTF. CDR3 in DNA: TGTGCCAGCAGTGCAGGGAACTATGGCTACACCTTC.